Following are 30 T cell receptor beta chains from one sample sequenced in a study of blood T cell repertoires in COVID-19. Using immunoSEQ multiplex PCR, the repertoire was profiled, and TCRdb retains in-frame clones only, with some absent. Of roughly 67,000 clones listed, 88% are singletons. The sample was peripheral blood. The receptors were sampled from a woman aged 55-69 years with acute or convalescent COVID-19.

The CDR3 bases are TGTGCCAGCAGCTCACACCCAGGACAGGGGAACTATGGCTACACCTTC. Its protein is CASSSHPGQGNYGYTF. V gene TRBV7-2 combines with J gene TRBJ1-2; 9 bases map to TRBD1. CDR1 SGHTA and CDR2 FQGNSA come from the germline V gene. There are 16 residues in the CDR3. Germline trimming cut 4 bases from V and 2 bases from J; bases unmatched to any gene: 8. Full variable domain (remainder filled in from reference TRBV7-2 and TRBJ1-2): GAGVSQSPSNKVTEKGKDVELRCDPISGHTALYWYRQSLGQGLEFLIYFQGNSAPDKSGLPSDRFSAERTGGSVSTLTIQRTQQEDSAVYLCASSSHPGQGNYGYTFGSGTRLTVV.

This clone has just a few counts. V is TRBV5-1 and J is TRBJ1-1; weak D call: TRBD1 (6 bases). The CDR3 contains 14 residues. Between the trimmed V and J ends, which lost 3 bases and 7 bases, there was a span of 16 bases. Germline V gene data show CDR1 as SGHRS and CDR2 as YFSETQ. CDR3 sequence: CASSSQTGQGEAFF. Here the CDR3 DNA reads TGCGCCAGCAGCTCACAAACAGGGCAAGGTGAAGCTTTCTTT. Full variable domain (missing parts from reference TRBV5-1 and TRBJ1-1): KAGVTQTPRYLIKTRGQQVTLSCSPISGHRSVSWYQQTPGQGLQFLFEYFSETQRNKGNFPGRFSGRQFSNSRSEMNVSTLELGDSALYLCASSSQTGQGEAFFGQGTRLTVV.

The gene calls are TRBV7-5 and TRBJ2-7; the DNA was not used to check the table's D call, TRBD1. TRBV7-5 is deemed a pseudogene. The CDR3 contains 14 residues. The CDR3 nucleotides read TGTGTCAGAAGCTTATGGGACAGGGGCAACGAGCAGTACGTC. This encodes CVRSLWDRGNEQYV.

The chain recombines TRBV5-1 with TRBJ1-2, with 12 nucleotides matching TRBD1. After removal of 0 bases from V and 7 bases from J, the junction contained 7 bases not matched to a gene. Germline assignment: CDR1 SGHRS and CDR2 YFSETQ. The CDR3 runs to 16 residues. Here the CDR3 reads CASSLAGGQGASGYTF. The CDR3 region has the DNA TGCGCCAGCAGCTTGGCCGGGGGACAGGGGGCTAGTGGCTACACCTTC.

This clone occurred once. V is TRBV10-3 and J is TRBJ1-2, with 9 bases lining up with TRBD1. This CDR3 region has 14 residues. J lost 3 bases, V lost 6 bases, and 5 bases had no gene match. From germline, CDR1 is ENHRY and CDR2 SYGVKD. The CDR3 region has the DNA TGTGCCATCAGCCGCACAGGGGGCGACTATGGCTACACCTTC. It codes for CAISRTGGDYGYTF.

The chain links TRBV3-1 (or the pseudogene TRBV3-2) to TRBJ1-1; D is unclear. Germline loops: CDR1 LGHDT, CDR2 YNNKEL (reference sequence). The CDR3 length is 12 residues. Trimming left V 3 bases short and J 4 bases short, with 6 bases between. The DNA for the CDR3 is TGTGCCAGCAGCCACCGCGGCACTGAAGCTTTCTTT. Amino acid sequence: CASSHRGTEAFF.

The chain has TRBV7-2 and TRBJ1-2; D not certain. The V end lost 1 base, the J end lost 8 bases, and 11 bases lay between the germline ends. Germline lookup yields CDR1 SGHTA and CDR2 FQGNSA. The CDR3 extends over 13 amino acids. In nucleotides, the CDR3 is TGTGCCAGCAGCTTAGAGTTGGGCTGGGGCTACACCTTC. Amino acid sequence: CASSLELGWGYTF.

The chain links TRBV5-6 to TRBJ1-5; D might be TRBD1 (5 bases). The V end was cut by 5 bases, the J end by 6 bases, with 15 bases between. CDR3 length: 14 residues. CDR1 and CDR2 from the germline V gene are SGHDT and YYEEEE. The CDR3 protein is CASSLGHRGQPQHF. The CDR3 region has the DNA TGTGCCAGCAGTCTTGGGCATAGGGGTCAGCCCCAGCATTTT.

This sequence joins TRBV10-2 and TRBJ2-5; 7 bases match TRBD2. V shed 5 bases, J shed 2 bases, and the junction held 2 bases outside the gene matches. The germline CDR1 and CDR2 sequences are WSHSY and SAAADI. The CDR3 has 13 amino acids. CDR3 sequence reads: CASSPAGQETQYF. DNA for the CDR3: TGCGCCAGCAGTCCAGCGGGGCAAGAGACCCAGTACTTC.

V usage is TRBV27 and J usage is TRBJ2-3; unclear D gene. CDR1 is MNHEY, CDR2 SMNVEV, per germline (reference sequence). V gave up 8 bases and J gave up 0 bases, with 12 bases separating them. This CDR3 spans 14 amino acids. CDR3: CASSAQASTDTQYF. In DNA form, the CDR3 reads TGTGCCAGCTCTGCCCAGGCTAGCACAGATACGCAGTATTTT.

This chain joins TRBV24-1 and TRBJ1-2; D possibly corresponds to TRBD1 (5 bases). Germline V lookup: CDR1 KGHDR, CDR2 SFDVKD. V was clipped by 7 bases and J by 7 bases, with 18 bases between them. The CDR3 covers 14 residues. The CDR3 nucleotides are TGTGCCACCAGAGGGGTCGGGTGGAACACTGGCTACACCTTC. Residues: CATRGVGWNTGYTF.

V gene TRBV3-1 (or the pseudogene TRBV3-2) combines with J gene TRBJ2-5; 13 bases are shared with TRBD2. CDR1 is LGHDT, CDR2 YNNKEL, per germline (reference sequence). V lost 9 bases, J lost 2 bases, and 18 bases stayed unmatched. CDR3 length equals 19 residues. CDR3 nucleotide sequence: TGTGCCAGTACCGTTGATCCCGGACTAGCGGGAGTGGTTCAAGAGACCCAGTACTTC. Translating it yields CASTVDPGLAGVVQETQYF.

The V call is TRBV28, the J call TRBJ1-5; TRBD1 agrees at 8 bases. From germline, CDR1 is MDHEN and CDR2 SYDVKM. The CDR3 spans 15 residues. Germline trimming cut 2 bases from V and 5 bases from J; bases unmatched to any gene: 5. The DNA of the CDR3 is TGTGCCAGCAGTTTAGGACAGGGCTGGCATCAGCCCCAGCATTTT. This translates into CASSLGQGWHQPQHF.

This rearrangement joins TRBV19 to TRBJ1-2; TRBD1 is a possible D gene (5 bases). CDR1 is LNHDA and CDR2 is SQIVND in the germline V gene (reference sequence). The CDR3 covers 12 residues. V was cut by 7 bases and J by 6 bases, with 12 bases left in between. The CDR3 DNA sequence: TGTGCCAGTACGCAGACAGAACATGGCTACACCTTC. Its translation is CASTQTEHGYTF.

The chain combines TRBV2 with TRBJ2-5; 7 bases match TRBD1. V dropped 5 bases and J dropped 4; count of bases not matched to a gene: 4. The CDR3 extends over 13 amino acids. Germline V gene sequence: CDR1 SNHLY, CDR2 FYNNEI. The CDR3 spells CASSWTGTETQYF. DNA for the CDR3: TGTGCCAGCAGTTGGACAGGAACAGAGACCCAGTACTTC.

This clone was recorded once. The rearrangement uses TRBV6-2 or TRBV6-3 and TRBJ1-2; D gene uncertain. V gave up 6 bases and J gave up 4 bases, with 15 bases separating them. Germline loops: CDR1 MNHEY, CDR2 SVGEGT. This CDR3 is 14 amino acids long. CDR3 in DNA: TGTGCCAGCAGCCCGTACGGGGTAGGCTATGGCTACACCTTC. Translation: CASSPYGVGYGYTF.

The chain carries TRBV18 and TRBJ2-7, with D perhaps matching TRBD1 (7 bases). V lost 3 bases, J lost 1 base, and 10 bases lay in between. Germline loops: CDR1 KGHSH, CDR2 LQKENI. The CDR3 covers 14 residues. The CDR3 loop is CASSPTGRSYEQYV. The CDR3 DNA reads TGTGCCAGCTCACCGACAGGGAGGTCCTACGAGCAGTACGTC.

This chain links TRBV5-1 with TRBJ2-2; TRBD2 is a possible D gene (5 bases). From germline, CDR1 is SGHRS and CDR2 YFSETQ. The CDR3 totals 15 residues. Trimming took off 0 bases at V and 5 bases at J, with 11 bases between the two ends. The CDR3 nucleotides read TGCGCCAGCAGCTTGGCTAGTGGCGGGACCGGGGAGCTGTTTTTT. Translation: CASSLASGGTGELFF.

The chain carries TRBV28 and TRBJ1-5; D possibly corresponds to TRBD1 (6 bases). V was pared by 3 bases and J by 0 bases, with 21 bases between. Germline assignment: CDR1 MDHEN and CDR2 SYDVKM. This CDR3 has 19 residues. CDR3 region: CASSFGRVAGVNSNQPQHF. As DNA, the CDR3 is TGTGCCAGCAGTTTCGGGCGCGTCGCAGGGGTAAATAGCAATCAGCCCCAGCATTTT.

This clone has just a few counts. The chain joins TRBV27 to TRBJ1-2, with 9 bases fitting TRBD1. The ends lost 0 bases at V and 6 bases at J; junction bases unmatched: 5. This CDR3 has 15 amino acids. Germline lookup yields CDR1 MNHEY and CDR2 SMNVEV (reference sequence). The CDR3 protein is CASSLSGTGLDGYTF. CDR3 nucleotide sequence: TGTGCCAGCAGTTTATCCGGGACAGGGCTGGATGGCTACACCTTC.

This chain connects TRBV5-1 to TRBJ2-3; 9 nucleotides agree with TRBD2. Trimming took 0 bases from V and 5 from J; bases not matched to a gene: 4. Germline V gene sequence: CDR1 SGHRS, CDR2 YFSETQ. This CDR3 comprises 15 residues. CDR3 coding DNA: TGCGCCAGCAGCTTGGGTAGCGGGAGTGGAGATACGCAGTATTTT. Translation: CASSLGSGSGDTQYF.

The rearrangement joins TRBV4-1 to TRBJ2-7, with 7 bases aligning to TRBD2. The trim removed 1 base at V and 4 bases at J, leaving 4 bases unmatched. CDR3 length: 14 amino acids. Germline-derived CDR1 and CDR2 are MGHRA and YSYEKL. The CDR3 DNA is TGCGCCAGCAGCCAAGGAAGGGGAGGGTACGAGCAGTACGTC. Translating gives CASSQGRGGYEQYV.

J is TRBJ1-6 and V is TRBV19; D not certain. The CDR3 sequence is 14 residues long. CDR1 and CDR2 from the germline V gene are LNHDA and SQIVND (reference sequence). V was trimmed by 8 bases and J by 1 base, leaving 9 bases between them. CDR3 nucleotide sequence: TGTGCCAGTCAACACCGTTCCTATAATTCACCCCTCCACTTT. It codes for CASQHRSYNSPLHF.

The chain carries TRBV2 and TRBJ1-5; maybe TRBD1 (6 bases). This CDR3 has 15 amino acids. The V end lost 4 bases, the J end lost 0 bases, and 10 bases lay between the germline ends. Germline loops: CDR1 SNHLY, CDR2 FYNNEI. CDR3 DNA sequence: TGTGCCAGCAGTGGCCGGACAGCTAGCAATCAGCCCCAGCATTTT. Translating it yields CASSGRTASNQPQHF.

This clone was observed a few times. The V call is TRBV5-1, the J call TRBJ1-3; 9 bases are a match to TRBD1. J lost 0 bases, V lost 4 bases, and 5 bases had no gene match. Germline CDR1 reads SGHRS; CDR2 reads YFSETQ. This CDR3 is 16 amino acids long. The CDR3 loop reads CASSPGTGNSGNTIYF. The CDR3 nucleotides read TGCGCCAGCAGCCCTGGGACAGGGAACTCTGGAAACACCATATATTTT.

V is TRBV18 and J is TRBJ1-2; no clear D. The CDR3 has 12 amino acids. In germline, CDR1 is KGHSH, CDR2 LQKENI. Trimming cost V 3 bases and J 7 bases, with 9 bases left between them. CDR3 sequence: CASSPKVSGYTF. The CDR3 DNA is TGTGCCAGCTCACCCAAAGTGAGTGGCTACACCTTC.

The V gene is TRBV3-1 (or the pseudogene TRBV3-2), the J gene TRBJ1-1; 8 bases align to TRBD1. CDR1 and CDR2 (germline): LGHDT, YNNKEL (reference sequence). V lost 6 bases and J lost 1; bases outside the gene matches: 1. CDR3 size: 13 residues. The CDR3 spells CASSDRGNTEAFF. The CDR3 DNA reads as TGTGCCAGCAGTGACAGGGGGAACACTGAAGCTTTCTTT.

This clone has only one observation. The V and J genes are TRBV10-2 and TRBJ1-5; D remains ambiguous. CDR3 length: 13 residues. From germline, CDR1 is WSHSY and CDR2 SAAADI. The ends were cut back, 6 bases at V and 6 bases at J, with 12 bases in the middle. In DNA form, the CDR3 reads TGCGCCAGCAGCCACCATCCGGGTCAGCCCCAGCATTTT. Its protein product is CASSHHPGQPQHF.

This clone was detected only once. V usage is TRBV7-8 and J usage is TRBJ2-3; D call uncertain. The length of the CDR3 is 15 residues. Germline V gene lookup returns CDR1 SGHVS and CDR2 FQNEAQ. V lost 5 bases and J 0 bases, leaving 12 bases between the germline ends. The CDR3 bases are TGTGCCAGCAGCCGAGCTAGATCTAGCACAGATACGCAGTATTTT. Translation: CASSRARSSTDTQYF.

This chain uses TRBV7-7 with TRBJ2-2; D gene unclear. Germline CDR1 SSHAT, CDR2 FNYEAQ (reference sequence). The germline V and J ends were trimmed by 4 bases and 6 bases, with 9 bases remaining between them. This CDR3 region has 13 residues. DNA for the CDR3: TGTGCCAGCAGCTCACCGGGTTCCGGGGAGCTGTTTTTT. Translating gives CASSSPGSGELFF.